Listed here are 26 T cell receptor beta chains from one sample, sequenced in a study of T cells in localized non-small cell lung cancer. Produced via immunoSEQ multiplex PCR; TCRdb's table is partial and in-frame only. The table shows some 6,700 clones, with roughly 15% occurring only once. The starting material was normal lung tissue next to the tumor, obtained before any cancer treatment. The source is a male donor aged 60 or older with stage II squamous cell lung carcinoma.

The CDR3 sequence is CASSLTPSGWGARGEQYF. The CDR3 region has the DNA TGTGCCAGCAGCTTAACGCCCTCGGGGTGGGGGGCACGAGGTGAGCAGTACTTC. J is TRBJ2-7 and V is TRBV11-3, with D possibly called TRBD1 or TRBD2 (6 bases each). Germline V gene lookup returns CDR1 SGHNT and CDR2 YENEEA. V was cut by 2 bases and J by 7 bases, with 27 bases left in between. The CDR3 contains 18 residues.

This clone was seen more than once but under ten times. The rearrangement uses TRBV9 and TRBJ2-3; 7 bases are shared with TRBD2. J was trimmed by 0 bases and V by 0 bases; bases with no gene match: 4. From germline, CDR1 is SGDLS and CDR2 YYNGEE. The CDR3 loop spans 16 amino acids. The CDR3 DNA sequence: TGTGCCAGCAGCGTAGTTGGGGGAGGGAGCACAGATACGCAGTATTTT. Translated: CASSVVGGGSTDTQYF.

The CDR3 sequence is CASSSRWGTGELFF. CDR3 bases: TGTGCCAGCAGCTCCCGGTGGGGCACCGGGGAGCTGTTTTTT. This chain links TRBV11-3 with TRBJ2-2, with D unclear. CDR3 size: 14 residues. The germline gives CDR1 SGHNT, CDR2 YENEEA. V lost 4 bases and J lost 4, with 10 bases in between.

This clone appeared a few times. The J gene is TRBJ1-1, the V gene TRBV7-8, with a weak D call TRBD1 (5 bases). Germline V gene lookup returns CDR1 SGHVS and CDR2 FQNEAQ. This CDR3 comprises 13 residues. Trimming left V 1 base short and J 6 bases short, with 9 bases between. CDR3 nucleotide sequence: TGTGCCAGCAGCTTAGTAAGGGGCTCTGAAGCTTTCTTT. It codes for CASSLVRGSEAFF. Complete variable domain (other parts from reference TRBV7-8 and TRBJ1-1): GAGVSQSPRYKVAKRGQDVALRCDPISGHVSLFWYQQALGQGPEFLTYFQNEAQLDKSGLPSDRFFAERPEGSVSTLKIQRTQQEDSAVYLCASSLVRGSEAFFGQGTRLTVV.

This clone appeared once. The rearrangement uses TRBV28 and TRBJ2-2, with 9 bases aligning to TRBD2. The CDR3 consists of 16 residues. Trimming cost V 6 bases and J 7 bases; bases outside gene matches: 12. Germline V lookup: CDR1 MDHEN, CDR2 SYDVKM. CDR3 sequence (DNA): TGTGCCAGCAGCCAGAGACTAGCGGCCCGGGACGGGGAGCTGTTTTTT. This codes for CASSQRLAARDGELFF.

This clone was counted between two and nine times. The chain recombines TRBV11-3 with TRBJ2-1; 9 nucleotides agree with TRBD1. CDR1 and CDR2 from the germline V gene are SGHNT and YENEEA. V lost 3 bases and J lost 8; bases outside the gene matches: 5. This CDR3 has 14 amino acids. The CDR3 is CASSFNRGLDEQFF. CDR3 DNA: TGTGCCAGCAGCTTTAACAGGGGGCTGGATGAGCAGTTCTTC.

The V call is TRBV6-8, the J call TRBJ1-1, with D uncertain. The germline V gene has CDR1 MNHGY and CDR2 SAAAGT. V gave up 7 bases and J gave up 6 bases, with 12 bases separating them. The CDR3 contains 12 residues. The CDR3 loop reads CASTLPPAEAFF. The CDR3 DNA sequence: TGTGCCAGCACCCTTCCTCCAGCTGAAGCTTTCTTT.

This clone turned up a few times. CDR3 sequence: CASGEGYEQYF. CDR3 bases: TGTGCCAGCGGAGAGGGCTACGAGCAGTACTTC. V is TRBV12-5 and J is TRBJ2-7, with a possible D match to TRBD2 (5 bases). Germline lookup yields CDR1 LGHNT and CDR2 FRNRAP. The CDR3 length is 11 residues. The whole variable domain, remainder taken from reference TRBV12-5 and TRBJ2-7, is DARVTQTPRHKVTEMGQEVTMRCQPILGHNTVFWYRQTMMQGLELLAYFRNRAPLDDSGMPKDRFSAEMPDATLATLKIQPSEPRDSAVYFCASGEGYEQYFGPGTRLTVT.

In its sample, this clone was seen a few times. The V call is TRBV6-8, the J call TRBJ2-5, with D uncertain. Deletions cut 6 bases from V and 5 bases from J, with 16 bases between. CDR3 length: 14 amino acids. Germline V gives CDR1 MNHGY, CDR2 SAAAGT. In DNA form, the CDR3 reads TGTGCCAGCAGCCCCCGGTGGGCTCGGGAGACCCAGTACTTC. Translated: CASSPRWARETQYF.

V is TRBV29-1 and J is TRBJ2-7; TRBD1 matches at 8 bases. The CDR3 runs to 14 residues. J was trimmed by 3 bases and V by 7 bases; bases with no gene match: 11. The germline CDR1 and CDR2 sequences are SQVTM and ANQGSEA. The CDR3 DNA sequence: TGCAGCGCTGGGGGTTTAGGACAGGGCTACGAGCAGTACTTC. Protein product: CSAGGLGQGYEQYF.

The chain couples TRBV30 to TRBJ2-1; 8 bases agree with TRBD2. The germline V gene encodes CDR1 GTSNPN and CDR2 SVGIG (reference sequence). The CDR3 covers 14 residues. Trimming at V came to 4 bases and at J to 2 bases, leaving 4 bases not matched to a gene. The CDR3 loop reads CAWTLGRAYNEQFF. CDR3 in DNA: TGTGCCTGGACGCTCGGGAGGGCCTACAATGAGCAGTTCTTC.

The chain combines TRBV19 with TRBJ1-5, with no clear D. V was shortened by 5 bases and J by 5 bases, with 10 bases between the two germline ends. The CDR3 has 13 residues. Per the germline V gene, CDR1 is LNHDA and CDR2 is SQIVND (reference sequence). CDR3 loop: CASSLRPYQPQHF. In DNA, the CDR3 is TGTGCCAGTAGTTTACGCCCTTATCAGCCCCAGCATTTT. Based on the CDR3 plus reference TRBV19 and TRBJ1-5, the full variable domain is DGGITQSPKYLFRKEGQNVTLSCEQNLNHDAMYWYRQDPGQGLRLIYYSQIVNDFQKGDIAEGYSVSREKKESFPLTVTSAQKNPTAFYLCASSLRPYQPQHFGDGTRLSIL.

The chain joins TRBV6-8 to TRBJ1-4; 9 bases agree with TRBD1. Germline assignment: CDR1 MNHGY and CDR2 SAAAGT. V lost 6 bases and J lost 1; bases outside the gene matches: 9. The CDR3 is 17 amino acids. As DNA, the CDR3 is TGTGCCAGCAGACGACAGGGGGTGTTTGGAACTAATGAAAAACTGTTTTTT. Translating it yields CASRRQGVFGTNEKLFF.

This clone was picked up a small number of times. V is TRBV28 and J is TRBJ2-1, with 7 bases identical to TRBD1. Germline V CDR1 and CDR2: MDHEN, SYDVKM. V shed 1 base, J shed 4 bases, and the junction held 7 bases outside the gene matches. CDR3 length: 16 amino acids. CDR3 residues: CASSLSTGTLYNEQFF. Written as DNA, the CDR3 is TGTGCCAGCAGTTTATCGACAGGGACGTTGTACAATGAGCAGTTCTTC.

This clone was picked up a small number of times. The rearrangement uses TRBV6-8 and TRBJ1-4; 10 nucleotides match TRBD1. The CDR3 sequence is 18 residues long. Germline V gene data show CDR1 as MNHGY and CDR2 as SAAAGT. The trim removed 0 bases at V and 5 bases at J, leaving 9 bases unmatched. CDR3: CASSYSFLLGQGNEKLFF. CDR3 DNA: TGTGCCAGCAGTTACTCCTTCCTCTTGGGACAGGGGAATGAAAAACTGTTTTTT.

The DNA of the CDR3 is TGTGCCAGCAGCGTAGACACGGGGGGTGCGATGAACACTGAAGCTTTCTTT. Residues: CASSVDTGGAMNTEAFF. V usage is TRBV9 and J usage is TRBJ1-1; TRBD1 is a possible D gene (5 bases). Germline CDR1 SGDLS, CDR2 YYNGEE. This CDR3 contains 17 residues. Trimming removed 0 bases at V and 0 bases at J, with 15 bases between.

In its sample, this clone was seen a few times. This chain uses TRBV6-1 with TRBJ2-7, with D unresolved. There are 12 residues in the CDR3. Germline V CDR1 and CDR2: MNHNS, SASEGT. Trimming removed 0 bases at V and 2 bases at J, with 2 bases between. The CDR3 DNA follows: TGTGCCAGCAGTGAAGCAGCCTACGAGCAGTACTTC. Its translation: CASSEAAYEQYF.

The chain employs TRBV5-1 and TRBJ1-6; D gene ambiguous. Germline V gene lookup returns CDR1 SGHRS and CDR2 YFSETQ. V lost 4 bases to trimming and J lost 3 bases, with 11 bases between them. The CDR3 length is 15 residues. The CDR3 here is CASSPGEVYNSPLHF. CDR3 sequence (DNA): TGCGCCAGCAGCCCCGGAGAGGTCTATAATTCACCCCTCCACTTT.

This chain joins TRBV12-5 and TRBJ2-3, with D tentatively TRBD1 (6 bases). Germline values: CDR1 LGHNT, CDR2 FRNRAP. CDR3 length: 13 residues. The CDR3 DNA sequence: TGTGCCAGCACCGGGGACAACACAGATACGCAGTATTTT. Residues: CASTGDNTDTQYF. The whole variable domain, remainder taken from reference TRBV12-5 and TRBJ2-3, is DARVTQTPRHKVTEMGQEVTMRCQPILGHNTVFWYRQTMMQGLELLAYFRNRAPLDDSGMPKDRFSAEMPDATLATLKIQPSEPRDSAVYFCASTGDNTDTQYFGPGTRLTVL.

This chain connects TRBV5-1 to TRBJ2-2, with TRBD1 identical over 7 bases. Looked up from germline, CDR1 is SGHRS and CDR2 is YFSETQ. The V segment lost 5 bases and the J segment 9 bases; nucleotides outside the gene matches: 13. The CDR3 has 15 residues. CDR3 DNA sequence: TGCGCCAGCAGACCAGGGGGTGAACCGCCCCGGGAGCTGTTTTTT. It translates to CASRPGGEPPRELFF.

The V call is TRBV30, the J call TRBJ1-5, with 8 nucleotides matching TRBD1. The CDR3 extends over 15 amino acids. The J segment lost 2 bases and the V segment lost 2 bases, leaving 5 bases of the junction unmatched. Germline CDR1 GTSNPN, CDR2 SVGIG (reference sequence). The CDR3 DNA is TGTGCCTGGAGTCCCAAGGGACAGGGCAATCAGCCCCAGCATTTT. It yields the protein CAWSPKGQGNQPQHF.

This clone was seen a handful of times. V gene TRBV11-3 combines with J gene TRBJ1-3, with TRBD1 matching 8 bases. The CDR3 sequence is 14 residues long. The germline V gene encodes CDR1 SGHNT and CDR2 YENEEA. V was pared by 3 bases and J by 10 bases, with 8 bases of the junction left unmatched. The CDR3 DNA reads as TGTGCCAGCAGCTTGACCCGGACAGGGTGGACCATATATTTT. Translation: CASSLTRTGWTIYF.

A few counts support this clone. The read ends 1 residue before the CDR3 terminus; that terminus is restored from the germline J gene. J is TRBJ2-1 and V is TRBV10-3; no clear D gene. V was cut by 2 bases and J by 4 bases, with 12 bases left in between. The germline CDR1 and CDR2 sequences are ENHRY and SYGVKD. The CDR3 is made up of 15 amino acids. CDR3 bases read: TGTGCCATCAGTGAGGGTGTAGCAGAGTACAATGAGCAGTTC. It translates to CAISEGVAEYNEQF. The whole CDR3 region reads CAISEGVAEYNEQFF.

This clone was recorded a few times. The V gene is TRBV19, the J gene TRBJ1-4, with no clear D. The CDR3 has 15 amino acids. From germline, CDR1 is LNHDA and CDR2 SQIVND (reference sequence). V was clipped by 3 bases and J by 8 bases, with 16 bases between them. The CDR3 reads CASSITSLRREKLFF. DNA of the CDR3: TGTGCCAGTAGTATCACCTCCCTTCGAAGGGAAAAACTGTTTTTT.

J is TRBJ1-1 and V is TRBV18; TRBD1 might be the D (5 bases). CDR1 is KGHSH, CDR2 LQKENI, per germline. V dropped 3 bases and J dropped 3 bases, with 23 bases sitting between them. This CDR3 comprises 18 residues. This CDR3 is CASSPLPPGAGLHTEAFF. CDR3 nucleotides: TGTGCCAGCTCACCCCTCCCCCCCGGGGCAGGTCTGCACACTGAAGCTTTCTTT.

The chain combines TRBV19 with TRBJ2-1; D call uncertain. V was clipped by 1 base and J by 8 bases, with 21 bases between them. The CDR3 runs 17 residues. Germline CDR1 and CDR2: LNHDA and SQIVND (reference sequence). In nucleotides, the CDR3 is TGTGCCAGTAGTATAGGACTCTCCGGGCCTTCTGGCGATGAGCAGTTCTTC. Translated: CASSIGLSGPSGDEQFF.